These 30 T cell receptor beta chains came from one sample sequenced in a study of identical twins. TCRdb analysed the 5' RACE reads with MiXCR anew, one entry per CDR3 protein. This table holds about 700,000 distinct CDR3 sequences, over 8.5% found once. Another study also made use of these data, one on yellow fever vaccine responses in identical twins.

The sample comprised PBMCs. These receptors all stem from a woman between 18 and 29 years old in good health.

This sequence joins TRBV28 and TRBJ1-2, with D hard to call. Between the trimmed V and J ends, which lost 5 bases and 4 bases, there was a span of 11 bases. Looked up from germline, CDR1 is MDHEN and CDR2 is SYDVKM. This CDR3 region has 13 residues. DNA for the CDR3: TGTGCCAGCAGTCCCATTAAGACCTATGGCTACACCTTC. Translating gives CASSPIKTYGYTF.

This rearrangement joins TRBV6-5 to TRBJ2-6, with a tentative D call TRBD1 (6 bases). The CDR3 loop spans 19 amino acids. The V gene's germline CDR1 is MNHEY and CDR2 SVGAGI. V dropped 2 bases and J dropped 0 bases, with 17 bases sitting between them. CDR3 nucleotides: TGTGCCAGCAGTTACCGCCGACAGGAGACGAGCTCTGGGGCCAACGTCCTGACTTTC. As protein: CASSYRRQETSSGANVLTF.

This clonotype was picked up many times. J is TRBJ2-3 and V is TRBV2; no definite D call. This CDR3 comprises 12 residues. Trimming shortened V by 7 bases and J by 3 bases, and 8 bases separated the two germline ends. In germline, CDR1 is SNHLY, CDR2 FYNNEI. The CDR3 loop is CASIFRTDTQYF. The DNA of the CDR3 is TGTGCCAGCATTTTTAGGACAGATACGCAGTATTTT.

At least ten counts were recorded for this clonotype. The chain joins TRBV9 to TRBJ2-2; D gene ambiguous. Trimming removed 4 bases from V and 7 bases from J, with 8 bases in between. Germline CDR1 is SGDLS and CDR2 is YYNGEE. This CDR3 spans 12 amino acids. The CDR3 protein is CASSPGGGELFF. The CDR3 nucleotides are TGTGCCAGCAGCCCAGGTGGCGGGGAGCTGTTTTTT.

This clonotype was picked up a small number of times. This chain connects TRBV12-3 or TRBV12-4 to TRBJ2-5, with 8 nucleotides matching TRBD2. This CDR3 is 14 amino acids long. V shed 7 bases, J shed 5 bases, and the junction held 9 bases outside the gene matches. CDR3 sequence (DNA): TGTGCCAGCATCCCCGGGGGGGCAAGGGAGACCCAGTACTTC. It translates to CASIPGGARETQYF.

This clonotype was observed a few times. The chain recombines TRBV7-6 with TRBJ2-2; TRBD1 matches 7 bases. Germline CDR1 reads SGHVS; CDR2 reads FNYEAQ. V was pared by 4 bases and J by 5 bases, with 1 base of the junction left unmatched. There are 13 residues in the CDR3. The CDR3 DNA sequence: TGTGCCAGCAGCTCGACAGGGACCGGGGAGCTGTTTTTT. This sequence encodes CASSSTGTGELFF. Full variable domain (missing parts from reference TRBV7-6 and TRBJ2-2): GAGVSQSPRYKVTKRGQDVALRCDPISGHVSLYWYRQALGQGPEFLTYFNYEAQQDKSGLPNDRFSAERPEGSISTLTIQRTEQRDSAMYRCASSSTGTGELFFGEGSRLTVL.

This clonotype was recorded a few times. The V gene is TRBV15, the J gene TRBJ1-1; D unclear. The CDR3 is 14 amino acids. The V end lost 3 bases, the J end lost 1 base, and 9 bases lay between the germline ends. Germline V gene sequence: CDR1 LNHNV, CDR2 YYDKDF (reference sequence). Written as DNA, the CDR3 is TGTGCCACCAGCAGCCCAGAGCCGAACACTGAAGCTTTCTTT. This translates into CATSSPEPNTEAFF.

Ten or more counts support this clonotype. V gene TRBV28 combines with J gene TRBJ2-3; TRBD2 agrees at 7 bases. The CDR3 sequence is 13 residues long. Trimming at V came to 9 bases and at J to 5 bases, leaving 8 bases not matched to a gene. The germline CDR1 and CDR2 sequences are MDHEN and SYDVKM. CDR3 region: CASEGGPRDTQYF. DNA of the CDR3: TGTGCCAGTGAGGGAGGGCCCAGAGATACGCAGTATTTT.

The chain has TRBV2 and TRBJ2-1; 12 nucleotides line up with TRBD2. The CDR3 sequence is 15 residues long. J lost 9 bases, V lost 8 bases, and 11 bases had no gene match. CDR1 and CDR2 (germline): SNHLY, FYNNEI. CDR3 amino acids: CASRLAGVFVGEQFF. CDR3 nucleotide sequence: TGTGCCAGCCGACTAGCGGGAGTGTTCGTGGGTGAGCAGTTCTTC.

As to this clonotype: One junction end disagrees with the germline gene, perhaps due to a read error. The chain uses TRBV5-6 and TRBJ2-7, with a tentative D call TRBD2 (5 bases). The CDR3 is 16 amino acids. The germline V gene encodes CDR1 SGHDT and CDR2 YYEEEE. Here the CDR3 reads CASSLASRRPSYVQYF. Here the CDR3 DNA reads TGTGCCAGCAGCTTGGCTAGTCGCAGGCCTAGCTACGTGCAGTACTTC.

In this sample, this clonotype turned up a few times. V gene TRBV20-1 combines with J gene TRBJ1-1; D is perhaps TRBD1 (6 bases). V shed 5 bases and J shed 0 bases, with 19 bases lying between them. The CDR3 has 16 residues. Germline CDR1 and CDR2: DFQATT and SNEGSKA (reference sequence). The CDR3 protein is CSAAELDRTVNTEAFF. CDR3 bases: TGCAGTGCTGCCGAACTCGACAGGACGGTGAACACTGAAGCTTTCTTT.

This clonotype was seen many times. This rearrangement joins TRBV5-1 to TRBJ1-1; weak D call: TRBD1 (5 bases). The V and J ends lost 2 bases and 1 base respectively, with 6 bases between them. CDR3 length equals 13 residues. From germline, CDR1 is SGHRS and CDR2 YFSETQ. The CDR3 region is CASSFGQNTEAFF. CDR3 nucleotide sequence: TGCGCCAGCAGCTTTGGACAGAACACTGAAGCTTTCTTT.

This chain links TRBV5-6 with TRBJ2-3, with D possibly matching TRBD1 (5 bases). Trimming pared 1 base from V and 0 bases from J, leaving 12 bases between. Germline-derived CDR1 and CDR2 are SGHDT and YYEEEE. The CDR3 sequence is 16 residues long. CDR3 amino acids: CASSLSNRPSTDTQYF. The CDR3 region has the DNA TGTGCCAGCAGCTTGTCCAACAGGCCCAGCACAGATACGCAGTATTTT.

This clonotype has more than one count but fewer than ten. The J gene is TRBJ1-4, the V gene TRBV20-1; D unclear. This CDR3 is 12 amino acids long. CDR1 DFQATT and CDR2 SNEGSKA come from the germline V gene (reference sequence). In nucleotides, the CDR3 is TGCACCCCGGCCGGACTTAATGAAAAACTGTTTTTT. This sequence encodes CTPAGLNEKLFF.

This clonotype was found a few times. CDR3 coding DNA: TGTGCCACCAGCGGGCGGGGGGACAGTGGATCCACAGATACGCAGTATTTT. It translates to CATSGRGDSGSTDTQYF. The V and J genes are TRBV15 and TRBJ2-3; a weak D match, TRBD2 (8 bases). Germline CDR1 is LNHNV and CDR2 is YYDKDF (reference sequence). The CDR3 length is 17 residues. Trimming removed 5 bases from V and 2 bases from J, with 20 bases in between.

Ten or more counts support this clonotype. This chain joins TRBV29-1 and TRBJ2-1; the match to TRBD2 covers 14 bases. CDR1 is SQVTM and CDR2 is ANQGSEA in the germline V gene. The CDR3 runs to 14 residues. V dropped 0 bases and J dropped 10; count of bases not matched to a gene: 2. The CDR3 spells CSVEEGLAGEEQFF. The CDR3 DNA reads TGCAGCGTTGAAGAGGGACTAGCGGGAGAGGAGCAGTTCTTC.

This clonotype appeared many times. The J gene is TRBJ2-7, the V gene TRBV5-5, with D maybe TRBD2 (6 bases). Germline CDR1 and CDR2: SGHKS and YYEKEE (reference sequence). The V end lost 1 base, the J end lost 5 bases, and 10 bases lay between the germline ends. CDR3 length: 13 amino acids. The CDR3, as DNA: TGTGCCAGCAGCTTGTTAGGGAGGAACGAGCAGTACTTC. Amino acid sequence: CASSLLGRNEQYF.

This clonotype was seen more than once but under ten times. This CDR3 reads CASSGLAPSSEQYF. The CDR3 nucleotides read TGTGCCAGCAGTGGTTTAGCCCCAAGCAGCGAGCAGTACTTC. The chain is built from TRBV2 and TRBJ2-7; D call uncertain. The V end lost 4 bases, the J end lost 6 bases, and 16 bases lay between the germline ends. The germline CDR1 and CDR2 sequences are SNHLY and FYNNEI. The CDR3 runs to 14 residues.

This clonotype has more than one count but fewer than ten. This chain's CDR3 is CSARDYRGNQPQHF. DNA of the CDR3: TGCAGTGCTAGAGATTACAGGGGAAATCAGCCCCAGCATTTT. The rearrangement uses TRBV20-1 and TRBJ1-5, with 7 bases lining up with TRBD1. In germline, CDR1 is DFQATT, CDR2 SNEGSKA (reference sequence). V lost 0 bases and J lost 4; bases outside the gene matches: 3. CDR3 length: 14 residues.

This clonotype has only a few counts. The CDR3, as DNA: TGTGCCAGCAGCTTAGCGGGGGGTCGTATCACTGAAGCTTTCTTT. This translates into CASSLAGGRITEAFF. The chain uses TRBV7-9 and TRBJ1-1, with a tentative D call TRBD1 (5 bases). Per germline, CDR1 SEHNR and CDR2 FQNEAQ (reference sequence). The CDR3 has 15 amino acids. V lost 0 bases and J lost 4, with 12 bases in between.

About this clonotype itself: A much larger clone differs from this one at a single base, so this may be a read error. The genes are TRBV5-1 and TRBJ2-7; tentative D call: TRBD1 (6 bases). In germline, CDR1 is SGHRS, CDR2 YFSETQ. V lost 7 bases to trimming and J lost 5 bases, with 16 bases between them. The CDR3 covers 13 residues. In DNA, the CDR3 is TGCGCCAGCGGCCCCAAACAGGGTAACGAGCAGTACTTC. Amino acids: CASGPKQGNEQYF.

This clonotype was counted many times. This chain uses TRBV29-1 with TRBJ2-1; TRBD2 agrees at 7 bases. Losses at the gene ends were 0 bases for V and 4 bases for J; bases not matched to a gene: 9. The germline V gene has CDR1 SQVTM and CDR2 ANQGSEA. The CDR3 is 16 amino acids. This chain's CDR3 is CSVEDQKAGNYNEQFF. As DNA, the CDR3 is TGCAGCGTTGAAGATCAAAAAGCGGGGAATTACAATGAGCAGTTCTTC.

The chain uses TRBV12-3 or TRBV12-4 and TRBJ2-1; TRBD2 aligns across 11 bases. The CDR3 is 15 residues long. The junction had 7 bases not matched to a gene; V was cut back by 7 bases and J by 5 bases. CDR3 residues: CASTTTSGIHNEQFF. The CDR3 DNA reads TGTGCCAGCACCACGACTAGCGGGATACACAATGAGCAGTTCTTC.

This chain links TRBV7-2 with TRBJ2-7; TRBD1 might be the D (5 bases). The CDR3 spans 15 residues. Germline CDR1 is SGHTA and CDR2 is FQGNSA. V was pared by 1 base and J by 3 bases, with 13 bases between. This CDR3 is CASSLGIGQGYEQYF. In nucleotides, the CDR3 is TGTGCCAGCAGCTTAGGGATAGGGCAGGGCTACGAGCAGTACTTC.

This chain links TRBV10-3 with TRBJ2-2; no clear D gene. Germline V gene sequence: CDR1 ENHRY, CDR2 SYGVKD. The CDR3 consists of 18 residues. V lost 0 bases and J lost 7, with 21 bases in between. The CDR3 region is CAISESGQSATLGGELFF. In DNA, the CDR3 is TGTGCCATCAGTGAGTCGGGCCAGTCAGCGACCTTAGGCGGGGAGCTGTTTTTT.

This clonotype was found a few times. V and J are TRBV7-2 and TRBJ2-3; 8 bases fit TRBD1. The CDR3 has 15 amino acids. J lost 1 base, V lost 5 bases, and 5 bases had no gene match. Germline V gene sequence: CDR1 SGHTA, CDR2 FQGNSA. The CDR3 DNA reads TGTGCCAGCAGCCCCAGGGGGCCTCGCACAGATACGCAGTATTTT. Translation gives CASSPRGPRTDTQYF.

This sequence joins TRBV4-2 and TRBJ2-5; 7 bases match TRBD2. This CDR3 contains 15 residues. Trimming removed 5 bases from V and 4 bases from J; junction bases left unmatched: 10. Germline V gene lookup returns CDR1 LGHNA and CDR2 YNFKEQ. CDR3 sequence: CASSARLGGRETQYF. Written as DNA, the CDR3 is TGTGCCAGCAGCGCACGATTGGGCGGGAGAGAGACCCAGTACTTC.

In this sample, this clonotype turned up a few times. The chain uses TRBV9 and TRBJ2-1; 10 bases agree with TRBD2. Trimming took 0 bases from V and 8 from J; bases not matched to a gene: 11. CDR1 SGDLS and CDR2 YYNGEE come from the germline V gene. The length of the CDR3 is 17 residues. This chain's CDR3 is CASSVGMSGGASDEQFF. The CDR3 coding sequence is TGTGCCAGCAGCGTAGGAATGAGCGGGGGGGCCAGCGATGAGCAGTTCTTC.

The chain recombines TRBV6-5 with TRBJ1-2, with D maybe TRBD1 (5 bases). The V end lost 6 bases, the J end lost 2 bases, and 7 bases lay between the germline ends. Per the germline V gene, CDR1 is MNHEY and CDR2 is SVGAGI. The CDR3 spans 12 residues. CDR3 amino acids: CASRRTNYGYTF. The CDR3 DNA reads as TGTGCCAGCAGGCGGACAAACTATGGCTACACCTTC.

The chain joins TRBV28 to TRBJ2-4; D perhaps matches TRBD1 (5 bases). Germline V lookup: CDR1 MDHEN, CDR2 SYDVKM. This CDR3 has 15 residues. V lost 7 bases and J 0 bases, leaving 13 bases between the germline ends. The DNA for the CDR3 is TGTGCCAGCAAGAGCGACAGTCTAGCCAAAAACATTCAGTACTTC. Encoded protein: CASKSDSLAKNIQYF.